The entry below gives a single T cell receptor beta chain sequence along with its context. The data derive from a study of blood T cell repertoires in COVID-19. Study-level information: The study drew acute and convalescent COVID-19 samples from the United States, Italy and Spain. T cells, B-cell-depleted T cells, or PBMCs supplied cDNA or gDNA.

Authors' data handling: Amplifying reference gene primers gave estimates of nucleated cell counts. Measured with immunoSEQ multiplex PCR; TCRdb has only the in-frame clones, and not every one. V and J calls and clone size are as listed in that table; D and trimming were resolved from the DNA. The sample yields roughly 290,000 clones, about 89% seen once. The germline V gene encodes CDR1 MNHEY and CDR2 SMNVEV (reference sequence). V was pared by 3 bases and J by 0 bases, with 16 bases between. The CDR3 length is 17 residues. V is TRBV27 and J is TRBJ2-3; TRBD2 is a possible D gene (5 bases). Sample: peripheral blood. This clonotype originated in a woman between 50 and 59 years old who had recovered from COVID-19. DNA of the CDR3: TGTGCCAGCAGTTTGGACCCGGCGGGCCTTAGCACAGATACGCAGTATTTT. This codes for CASSLDPAGLSTDTQYF.